This T cell receptor beta chain comes out of a study of regulatory T cells in long-lasting Graves disease. Study overall: Persistent cases were those of Graves' disease that involved over 5 years of antithyroid drugs with positive TSH receptor antibodies.

Germline trimming cut 5 bases from V and 2 bases from J; bases unmatched to any gene: 2. CDR3 length equals 14 residues. Noted time point: persistent/refractory GD, antithyroid drugs over 5 years with positive TRAb. Following extraction of RNA from PBMCs, that RNA was used to make the TCR library. Construction of TCR beta libraries relied on iRepertoire HTBI primers and on Arm-PCR targeting CDR3 regions. TCRdb reprocessed the multiplex PCR reads with MiXCR, giving one entry per CDR3 protein. The table shows 400,000 or so distinct CDR3 sequences, with less than 25% occurring only once. The sample holds many counts of this clonotype.

The material sequenced was peripheral blood mononuclear cells (PBMCs), taken when the disease was refractory, from a patient treated with antithyroid drugs. The receptor was isolated from a female donor with Graves disease. V is TRBV12-3 or TRBV12-4 and J is TRBJ2-5, with 10 positions matching TRBD1. CDR3 DNA: TGTGCCAGCAGTGAGGGACAGGGGCAAGAGACCCAGTACTTC. Its translation is CASSEGQGQETQYF.